One T cell receptor (beta chain) is described in this entry. Its antigen is still unknown. Negative magnetic isolation gave CD8+ and CD4+ cells; FACS enriched CD8+ TEMRA. These data come from a study of CD8 T cells in Susac syndrome. Study in general: Within the sequenced Susac syndrome patient group, over five exhibited active disease and roughly 8 were in remission. Regarding the study as a whole: The CD4+ T cell repertoires that were profiled in Susac syndrome showed no clonal expansion.

CDR3 length: 14 amino acids. V lost 0 bases and J lost 5, with 10 bases in between. The V gene's germline CDR1 is SGHVS and CDR2 FNYEAQ. Random-hexamer reverse transcription was applied to roughly 0.45 to 1 ug RNA. TCRdb redid the calling of the immunoSEQ multiplex PCR reads with MiXCR, one entry per CDR3 protein. The data hold about 240,000 distinct CDR3 sequences, with about 95% observed a single time. Sequences were obtained from CD4+ T cells from PBMCs. The TCR sequence derives from a human donor with Susac syndrome. The chain is built from TRBV7-6 and TRBJ1-1; D is possibly TRBD1 (5 bases). The CDR3 is CASSLAFGTTEAFF. The CDR3 DNA reads as TGTGCCAGCAGCTTAGCGTTTGGGACGACTGAAGCTTTCTTT.